The 8 T cell receptor beta chains in this list originate from one sample, sequenced in a study of shared T cell receptors in the human thymus. TCRdb's copy holds only in-frame clones and misses some; the assay was immunoSEQ multiplex PCR. The table shows 700,000 to 750,000 clones, with 70% to 90% occurring only once. These sequences were also reported in another study, on human thymus T cells.

Input material: thymocytes. Every receptor here comes from a girl in the first two years of life with a congenital heart defect.

This clone showed up just a few times. The J gene is TRBJ2-7, the V gene TRBV28, with 9 bases fitting TRBD1. Per germline, CDR1 MDHEN and CDR2 SYDVKM. Germline trimming cut 6 bases from V and 0 bases from J; bases unmatched to any gene: 6. The CDR3 consists of 15 residues. CDR3 in amino acids: CASRGTGRISYEQYF. CDR3 nucleotides: TGTGCCAGCAGAGGGACAGGGAGAATCTCCTACGAGCAGTACTTC.

This clone occurred once. The chain joins TRBV7-7 to TRBJ2-5, with 14 bases that match TRBD2. The CDR3 contains 19 residues. The germline V gene encodes CDR1 SSHAT and CDR2 FNYEAQ (reference sequence). J lost 1 base, V lost 5 bases, and 12 bases had no gene match. CDR3 in amino acids: CASSNGLAGGPISQETQYF. CDR3 sequence (DNA): TGTGCCAGCAGCAACGGACTAGCGGGGGGCCCCATAAGCCAAGAGACCCAGTACTTC.

The chain couples TRBV25-1 to TRBJ1-2; 7 nucleotides match TRBD1. From germline, CDR1 is MGHDK and CDR2 SYGVNS. The CDR3 has 18 amino acids. V lost 1 base and J lost 8; bases outside the gene matches: 19. The CDR3 nucleotides read TGTGCCAGCAGTGAATCCCAGGGGGACCGGTTCCTCACTGGGGGCTACACCTTC. It yields the protein CASSESQGDRFLTGGYTF.

As to this clone: The sample holds other DNA sequences that translate to the same CDR3. This sequence joins TRBV28 and TRBJ2-5; 11 bases align to TRBD2. The CDR3 extends over 15 amino acids. Germline V gene sequence: CDR1 MDHEN, CDR2 SYDVKM. V dropped 5 bases and J dropped 5; count of bases not matched to a gene: 7. The CDR3 sequence is CASSHSGGAAETQYF. The CDR3 nucleotides are TGTGCCAGCAGTCATAGCGGGGGGGCCGCGGAGACCCAGTACTTC.

The J gene is TRBJ2-7, the V gene TRBV7-9; 7 positions agree with TRBD1. The junction had 7 bases not matched to a gene; V was cut back by 3 bases and J by 2 bases. There are 15 residues in the CDR3. Germline values: CDR1 SEHNR, CDR2 FQNEAQ (reference sequence). In nucleotides, the CDR3 is TGTGCCAGCAGCTTTGGGACAGCCAAAGCCTACGAGCAGTACTTC. Protein: CASSFGTAKAYEQYF.

V gene TRBV13 combines with J gene TRBJ1-4; D possibly corresponds to TRBD1 (5 bases). The CDR3 covers 12 residues. CDR1 and CDR2 from the germline V gene are PRHDT and FYEKMQ (reference sequence). V dropped 5 bases and J dropped 11 bases, with 12 bases sitting between them. The CDR3 loop reads CASSLIRGKLFF. CDR3 bases: TGTGCCAGCAGCCTCATACGGGGGAAACTGTTTTTT.

The V and J genes are TRBV13 and TRBJ1-2; D is undetermined. V lost 1 base and J 7 bases, leaving 4 bases between the germline ends. Germline V CDR1 and CDR2: PRHDT, FYEKMQ (reference sequence). CDR3 size: 11 residues. The CDR3 DNA is TGTGCCAGCAGCTTAGTGGCTGGCTACACCTTC. Translation gives CASSLVAGYTF.

The chain recombines TRBV15 with TRBJ2-2; D remains unclear. This CDR3 contains 16 residues. CDR1 and CDR2 from the germline V gene are LNHNV and YYDKDF (reference sequence). The V end was cut by 0 bases, the J end by 2 bases, with 10 bases between. CDR3 nucleotides: TGTGCCACCAGCAGAGATCATAGAAGTAACACCGGGGAGCTGTTTTTT. It specifies CATSRDHRSNTGELFF.